Reported below is one TCR beta chain. The sample comes from a study of technical replicates of blood from a few donors. The germline V gene has CDR1 MNHEY and CDR2 SVGAGI. With 0 bases removed from V and 5 bases from J, the gap between germline ends came to 13 bases. The CDR3 covers 15 residues. This table comes from immunoSEQ multiplex PCR, and its TCRdb copy is limited to in-frame clones, with some not included. The top ten hold around 12% of the sample, which has 15,000 to 20,000 clones, 87% seen once. The origin of this receptor is a human donor in good health. What was sequenced was PBMCs. This chain links TRBV6-5 with TRBJ1-1; D possibly corresponds to TRBD1 (6 bases). The CDR3 bases are TGTGCCAGCAGTTACTCGATGAGGGGGGGGACTGAAGCTTTCTTT. This gives the protein CASSYSMRGGTEAFF.